The sequence of this T cell receptor beta chain was determined in a study of T cells in tumors after PD-1 blockade. In the study overall: Excluded were patients with checkpoint blockade, immunosuppressants, or radiotherapy or other anti-cancer therapy within 4 weeks. Either cemiplimab 350 mg every 2 weeks or pembrolizumab 200 mg every 3 weeks was given.

General study points: Clonal replacement was seen across treatment, not between pre-treatment samples.

About this clone: The antigen is not known.

Generated by immunoSEQ multiplex PCR, the TCRdb table keeps only in-frame clones and is missing some. In the table there are fewer than 6,500 clones, 60% to 80% of which are singletons. Germline assignment: CDR1 MDHEN and CDR2 SYDVKM. The germline V and J ends were trimmed by 2 bases and 1 base, with 15 bases remaining between them. The CDR3 contains 17 residues. Tumor or blood genomic DNA was sequenced, with inputs of 616 ng to 6,004 ng. This TCR came from a human donor with basal cell carcinoma. This chain connects TRBV28 to TRBJ1-5, with D possibly TRBD1 on 6 matching bases. Source: tumor tissue, taken before anti-PD-1 treatment. The chain's CDR3 is CASSLVGARRSNQPQHF. The CDR3 bases are TGTGCCAGCAGTTTAGTGGGGGCGCGGAGAAGCAATCAGCCCCAGCATTTT. Together with reference TRBV28 and TRBJ1-5, the CDR3 gives the full variable domain: DVKVTQSSRYLVKRTGEKVFLECVQDMDHENMFWYRQDPGLGLRLIYFSYDVKMKEKGDIPEGYSVSREKKERFSLILESASTNQTSMYLCASSLVGARRSNQPQHFGDGTRLSIL.